The 9 T cell receptor beta chains presented below share a single source sample, sequenced in a study of tumor-infiltrating lymphocytes in primary liver carcinoma. A primer in the constant region served to generate TCR beta cDNA from roughly 520 ng of total RNA. Sequencing libraries for TCR beta derived from three nested multiplex PCR rounds that used slightly modified ARM-PCR. With TRBV1-TRBV30 forward primers and a C-beta reverse primer, the first two PCR rounds were run for 9 to 10 cycles each. TCRdb re-called the multiplex PCR reads with MiXCR, one entry per CDR3 protein. This repertoire shows over 250,000 distinct CDR3 sequences, 45% to 70% found once; its top ten account for approximately 15%. Unsorted whole blood served as the source of blood RNA, and germline DNA was extracted as well. Specimen: peripheral blood. The receptors shown here come from a woman in her thirties with primary liver carcinoma and hepatitis B virus infection.

There are a few counts of this clonotype. The chain joins TRBV12-3 or TRBV12-4 to TRBJ2-7; weak D call: TRBD1 (5 bases). The V end was cut by 3 bases, the J end by 8 bases, with 17 bases between. The CDR3 is 14 amino acids. The CDR3 DNA sequence: TGTGCCAGCAGTTTTGGTGCCAGGGTCGAGAAGCAGTACTTC. Residues: CASSFGARVEKQYF.

This clonotype was detected many times. The chain links TRBV29-1 to TRBJ1-1; no definite D call. This CDR3 spans 12 amino acids. Trimming cost V 3 bases and J 8 bases, with 13 bases left between them. The V gene's germline CDR1 is SQVTM and CDR2 ANQGSEA. The CDR3 sequence is CSVDEGAREAFF. The DNA of the CDR3 is TGCAGCGTTGATGAGGGAGCGCGAGAAGCTTTCTTT.

This chain joins TRBV28 and TRBJ1-2; 9 bases match TRBD1. Germline CDR1 and CDR2: MDHEN and SYDVKM. The CDR3 runs to 17 residues. Trimming at V came to 6 bases and at J to 4 bases, leaving 15 bases not matched to a gene. CDR3: CASSRGRGQGHSYGYTF. In DNA, the CDR3 is TGTGCCAGCAGCAGAGGTCGGGGACAGGGCCATTCCTATGGCTACACCTTC.

The V gene is TRBV5-1, the J gene TRBJ2-3; D unclear. This CDR3 region has 17 residues. The germline CDR1 and CDR2 sequences are SGHRS and YFSETQ. The V end lost 4 bases, the J end lost 2 bases, and 20 bases lay between the germline ends. CDR3 loop: CASSQDGTLYNTDTQYF. CDR3 nucleotide sequence: TGCGCCAGCAGCCAAGACGGTACCTTATACAACACAGATACGCAGTATTTT.

Worth noting for this clonotype: Being one base from a much bigger clone, this may be a read error. This rearrangement joins TRBV6-1 to TRBJ1-2; D is ambiguous. The CDR3 length is 13 residues. Germline lookup yields CDR1 MNHNS and CDR2 SASEGT. CDR3 nucleotides: TGTGCCAGATCTTCGGGCCCTAACTATGGCCACACCTTC. Amino acids: CARSSGPNYGHTF.

With regard to this clonotype: A read error is possible here, since a much larger clone lies one base away. The chain joins TRBV10-3 to TRBJ2-1; 7 nucleotides line up with TRBD1. The CDR3 has 15 residues. V lost 0 bases and J lost 6; bases outside the gene matches: 5. Germline-derived CDR1 and CDR2 are ENHRY and SYGVKD. The CDR3 is CAISESYRGTNEQFF. DNA for the CDR3: TGTGCCATCAGTGAGTCGTACAGGGGAACCAATGAGCAGTTCTTC.

This clonotype was counted ten times or more. V is TRBV4-1 and J is TRBJ2-3; D ambiguous. The V gene's germline CDR1 is MGHRA and CDR2 YSYEKL. This CDR3 contains 12 residues. V was clipped by 7 bases and J by 5 bases, with 10 bases between them. CDR3 sequence: CASIGDEDTQYF. DNA of the CDR3: TGCGCCAGCATTGGGGATGAAGATACGCAGTATTTT.

Regarding this clonotype: Germline is not matched at one junction end, which may reflect a read error. The chain combines TRBV4-3 with TRBJ2-3, with D unclear. The CDR3 spans 15 residues. Germline CDR1 reads LGHNA; CDR2 reads YSLEER. The CDR3 coding sequence is TGCGCCAGCAGCCAAGGCGTGGGGTTGAAGGATACGCAATATTTT. Translating gives CASSQGVGLKDTQYF.

There are a few counts of this clonotype. The V call is TRBV10-1, the J call TRBJ2-2; D gene unclear. Germline V lookup: CDR1 WNHNN, CDR2 SYGVQD (reference sequence). The CDR3 spans 12 residues. V was trimmed by 7 bases and J by 3 bases, leaving 6 bases between them. The CDR3 region is CASMEDTGELFF. The CDR3 DNA is TGCGCCAGCATGGAAGACACCGGGGAGCTGTTTTTT.